This T cell receptor beta chain is drawn from a study of identical twins (dated by TCRdb to the mid-2010s). Study-wide context: To test whether fetal clonotypes persist, the study used deep sequencing on TCR alpha and beta repertoires from monozygotic twins, unrelated adults of various ages, and cord blood. Replicate twin experiments were performed at different times using different library preparation protocols to rule out contamination.

Results and caveats for the whole study, not just this receptor: The excess sharing between twins in beta out-of-frame sequences was weaker because fewer shared sequences reduced the signal-to-noise ratio. Because the same donors could not be followed over many years, the conclusions relied on cross-sectional statistical analysis. Compared with coincidental sharing between unrelated individuals, out-of-frame TCR alpha sequences shared between twins had an excess of sequences with low generation probability. Invariant T cells such as MAIT and iNKT could partly confound zero-insertion analyses, although diverse VJ usage argued against such confounding for most clonotypes. Fewer insertions were carried by abundant cord blood beta clonotypes; a weaker similar trend was observed in young adult naive repertoires, while no such trend was observed in memory repertoires. Recombination models systematically underestimated out-of-frame TCR alpha sharing in monozygotic twins but agreed with sharing between unrelated individuals.

All donors were healthy Caucasians. Three unrelated non-twin adults were additionally sequenced: a male aged 18 to 30, a male aged 50 to 60 and a female aged 50 to 60. Using Miltenyi CD45RO+ enrichment and human naive T-cell isolation kits, memory (CD45RO+) and naive T cells were isolated from PBMC. Receptor amplification or capture employed 5' RACE. TCRdb records Illumina HiSeq 2000 as the sequencer. Template switching introduced a universal primer binding site; the final cDNA contained a unique molecular identifier, enabling accurate counting of TCR cDNA molecules. Specific primers in the conserved constant-segment region were used to synthesize first-strand cDNA for the TCR alpha and beta chains. To control for contamination, every cDNA library carried two barcodes: a SMART-Mk sample barcode plus Illumina barcodes. TruSeq adapter sequences along with Illumina sample barcodes were introduced in two successive PCR steps. TCR alpha and beta cDNA libraries were sequenced on the Illumina HiSeq platform with custom primers. Regarding the original processing steps: MiGEC was used to process raw reads and extract unique molecular identifiers, and MiXCR was used to find CDR3 positions. For each individual, recombination models were inferred using an EM algorithm with the repgenHMM and IGoR tools. The analysis of shared clonotypes was done with the tcR package in R, with sharing normalized by the product of cloneset sizes. To study raw recombination without the effects of thymic and clonal selection, out-of-frame nonproductive sequences were analyzed. TCRdb reworked the public reads: Q25 trimming with fastp, MiXCR clone assembly, productive beta chains retained. Entries are consolidated by CDR3 protein sequence, retaining the most common genes and DNA. These V and J calls rely on TCRdb rather than the paper's analysis. This sample lists 420,000 or so distinct CDR3 sequences; roughly 20% were detected once. The ten most abundant clones make up around 12% of the sample.

The CDR3 goes from the cysteine to the phenylalanine over 17 residues. Only the CDR3 portion is preserved as DNA: 51 bases, with reading frame beginning at the first base. Trimming accounts for 4 bases at V and 1 base at J, while the number of junction bases matched to no gene is 9. At least ten counts were recorded for this clonotype. Its antigen remains unidentified. Base qualities are missing; no much larger clone stands one base away. This clonotype was obtained from a man over 45 in good health. The sample was naive T cells sorted from blood. Sample cell subset or site, as interpreted from the label and publication: cells isolated with a human naive T-cell isolation kit. This chain joins TRBV12-3 or TRBV12-4 to TRBJ2-5, with 10 central nucleotides matching TRBD2. The CDR3 corresponds to CASSSGPLAGVQETQYF. At the DNA level, the sequence is TGTGCCAGCAGTTCGGGACCGCTAGCGGGGGTCCAAGAGACCCAGTACTTC.